Included here is one TCR beta chain sequence, with context. Its cognate antigen is unknown. The sample is drawn from a study of cytotoxic CD8 clonotypes in ibrutinib-treated CLL. TCRdb's copy holds only in-frame clones and misses some; the assay was immunoSEQ multiplex PCR. This table has 110,000 to 150,000 clones, around 76% appearing once. CDR1 is LNHDA and CDR2 is SQIVND in the germline V gene (reference sequence). This CDR3 spans 17 amino acids. The ends were cut back, 5 bases at V and 3 bases at J, with 21 bases in the middle. General observations from the study: Increased clonality at ibrutinib response gave way to a return toward baseline at progression.

The sample consisted of PBMCs, taken after 24 months of ibrutinib treatment. J is TRBJ2-3 and V is TRBV19; a weak D match, TRBD2 (6 bases). This sequence originates from a human donor with chronic lymphocytic leukemia. The CDR3 nucleotides are TGTGCCAGTAGTGCCGCGTGGGGCACCGCGGGGACAGATACGCAGTATTTT. Its protein product is CASSAAWGTAGTDTQYF.